What follows are 13 T cell receptor beta chains derived from one specimen sequenced in a study of PD-1 blockade in mismatch repair-deficient tumors. Measured with immunoSEQ multiplex PCR; TCRdb has only the in-frame clones, and not every one. The sample holds tens of thousands of clones, roughly 75% seen once. The sample consisted of peripheral blood, taken 4 weeks after starting pembrolizumab. The receptors stem from an adult with mismatch repair-deficient cancer.

The chain recombines TRBV11-3 with TRBJ2-2, with 13 bases matching TRBD2. The V segment lost 5 bases and the J segment 1 base; nucleotides outside the gene matches: 10. CDR1 and CDR2 from the germline V gene are SGHNT and YENEEA. The CDR3 runs 19 residues. The CDR3: CASSRTSGSSIGNTGELFF. CDR3 in DNA: TGTGCCAGCAGCAGGACTAGCGGGAGCTCGATTGGGAACACCGGGGAGCTGTTTTTT.

The V call is TRBV6-5, the J call TRBJ1-2; D gene unclear. The CDR3 sequence is 11 residues long. V shed 6 bases and J shed 5 bases, with 7 bases lying between them. Germline values: CDR1 MNHEY, CDR2 SVGAGI. The CDR3 DNA reads as TGTGCCAGCAGATACCTTTATGGCTACACCTTC. Its protein product is CASRYLYGYTF.

This clone occurred a few times. The V and J genes are TRBV6-6 and TRBJ2-5; a weak D match, TRBD2 (6 bases). Germline loops: CDR1 MNHNY, CDR2 SVGAGI (reference sequence). Trimming left V 4 bases short and J 5 bases short, with 17 bases between. The CDR3 extends over 15 amino acids. The DNA of the CDR3 is TGTGCCAGCAGTTGGCGCCGGGGCGGAGGGGAGACCCAGTACTTC. Translating gives CASSWRRGGGETQYF.

The chain's CDR3 is CASSTDHGGTYEQYF. In DNA, the CDR3 is TGTGCCAGTAGTACAGACCACGGGGGCACCTACGAGCAGTACTTC. The V call is TRBV19, the J call TRBJ2-7; the D call may be TRBD1 or TRBD2 (6 bases each). Trimming removed 4 bases from V and 2 bases from J, with 15 bases in between. The CDR3 runs 15 residues. The germline V gene encodes CDR1 LNHDA and CDR2 SQIVND (reference sequence).

The chain carries TRBV19 and TRBJ2-1; unclear D gene. This CDR3 comprises 13 residues. Germline V lookup: CDR1 LNHDA, CDR2 SQIVND (reference sequence). The V end was cut by 6 bases, the J end by 8 bases, with 14 bases between. This CDR3 reads CASSLMRGDEQFF. CDR3 nucleotides: TGTGCCAGTAGCCTGATGAGAGGCGATGAGCAGTTCTTC.

The V and J genes are TRBV6-1 and TRBJ2-2, with D perhaps TRBD2 (6 bases). Trimming took 6 bases from V and 6 from J, leaving 14 bases between them. The CDR3 has 14 residues. The germline V gene has CDR1 MNHNS and CDR2 SASEGT. The CDR3 DNA follows: TGTGCCAGCAGCCGGGACTTTTCAGCCGGGGAGCTGTTTTTT. Protein sequence: CASSRDFSAGELFF.

The chain is built from TRBV9 and TRBJ2-5, with 8 bases that match TRBD1. The CDR3 has 16 residues. In germline, CDR1 is SGDLS, CDR2 YYNGEE. With 1 base clipped from V and 5 bases from J, the junction kept 10 bases outside the gene matches. CDR3 region: CASSVTGTGLFETQYF. DNA for the CDR3: TGTGCCAGCAGCGTAACGGGGACAGGTCTCTTCGAGACCCAGTACTTC.

V is TRBV6-1 and J is TRBJ1-5; possibly TRBD1 for D (6 bases). The CDR3 spans 16 residues. Germline V gene data show CDR1 as MNHNS and CDR2 as SASEGT. Between the trimmed V and J ends, which lost 1 base and 9 bases, there was a span of 19 bases. CDR3: CASSEVGGRVTRPQHF. The CDR3 nucleotides are TGTGCCAGCAGTGAAGTGGGGGGGCGCGTCACTCGGCCCCAGCATTTT.

The chain combines TRBV28 with TRBJ2-5; no definite D call. V was cut by 2 bases and J by 5 bases, with 15 bases left in between. CDR1 MDHEN and CDR2 SYDVKM come from the germline V gene. The CDR3 extends over 15 amino acids. CDR3 sequence: CASSLIAGTDETQYF. DNA for the CDR3: TGTGCCAGCAGTTTAATAGCAGGCACGGACGAGACCCAGTACTTC. Using reference TRBV28 and TRBJ2-5 for the parts outside the CDR3, the full variable domain is DVKVTQSSRYLVKRTGEKVFLECVQDMDHENMFWYRQDPGLGLRLIYFSYDVKMKEKGDIPEGYSVSREKKERFSLILESASTNQTSMYLCASSLIAGTDETQYFGPGTRLLVL.

The rearrangement joins TRBV9 to TRBJ1-5, with D uncertain. Trimming removed 0 bases at V and 7 bases at J, with 14 bases between. This CDR3 spans 15 amino acids. In germline, CDR1 is SGDLS, CDR2 YYNGEE. CDR3 residues: CASSVEGNLRQPQHF. The CDR3 bases are TGTGCCAGCAGCGTAGAGGGCAACCTGAGGCAGCCCCAGCATTTT.

The chain links TRBV2 to TRBJ1-5, with D possibly matching TRBD1 (5 bases). V was pared by 10 bases and J by 6 bases, with 19 bases between. The germline CDR1 and CDR2 sequences are SNHLY and FYNNEI. CDR3 length: 14 amino acids. This CDR3 reads CATSPYETAQPQHF. The CDR3 coding sequence is TGTGCCACCAGCCCATATGAGACAGCTCAGCCCCAGCATTTT.

DNA of the CDR3: TGTGCCAGCAGCGCTACCGGGACAGGCAGAGAAAAACTGTTTTTT. Its translation is CASSATGTGREKLFF. J is TRBJ1-4 and V is TRBV9; 8 bases match TRBD1. Germline loops: CDR1 SGDLS, CDR2 YYNGEE. The CDR3 extends over 15 amino acids. V lost 3 bases, J lost 8 bases, and 9 bases stayed unmatched.

The CDR3 DNA follows: TGTGCCAGCAGCGTAGGTGATAGGGGTCAGATTTACGAGCAGTACTTC. Amino acids: CASSVGDRGQIYEQYF. The chain is built from TRBV9 and TRBJ2-7; TRBD1 is a possible D gene (5 bases). This CDR3 is built from 16 residues. Between the trimmed V and J ends, which lost 0 bases and 4 bases, there was a span of 17 bases. Germline V gene lookup returns CDR1 SGDLS and CDR2 YYNGEE.